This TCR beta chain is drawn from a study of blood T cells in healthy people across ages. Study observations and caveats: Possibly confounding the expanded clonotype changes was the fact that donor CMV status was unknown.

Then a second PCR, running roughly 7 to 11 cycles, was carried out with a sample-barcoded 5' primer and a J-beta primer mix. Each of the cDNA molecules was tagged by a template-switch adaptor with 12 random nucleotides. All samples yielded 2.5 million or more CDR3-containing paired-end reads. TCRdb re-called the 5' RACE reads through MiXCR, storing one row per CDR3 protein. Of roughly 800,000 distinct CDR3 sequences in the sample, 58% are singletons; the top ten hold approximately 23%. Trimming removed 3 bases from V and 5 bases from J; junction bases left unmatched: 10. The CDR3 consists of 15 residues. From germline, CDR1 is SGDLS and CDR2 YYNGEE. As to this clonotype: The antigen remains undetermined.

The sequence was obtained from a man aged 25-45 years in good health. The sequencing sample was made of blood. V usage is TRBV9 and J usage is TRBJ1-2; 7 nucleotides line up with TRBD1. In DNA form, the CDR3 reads TGTGCCAGCAGCGCGGCCCCACAGGGGTTGTATGGCTACACCTTC. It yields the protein CASSAAPQGLYGYTF.